The 17 T cell receptor beta chains in this list originate from one sample, sequenced in a study of T cell responses to AZD1222 COVID-19 vaccine. The data were produced by immunoSEQ multiplex PCR, yet TCRdb's version contains in-frame clones alone and is incomplete. The data show roughly 60,000 clones, about 90% seen once. The sample here was peripheral blood, taken on day 0 of AZD1222 vaccination. These receptor sequences come from an adult in good health.

V and J are TRBV2 and TRBJ2-2; 8 bases are shared with TRBD2. The germline V gene encodes CDR1 SNHLY and CDR2 FYNNEI. The CDR3 is 13 residues long. V shed 11 bases and J 3 bases; nucleotides not matched to a gene: 5. The CDR3 DNA follows: TGTGCCTCGGGGGGGGATGACACCGGGGAGCTGTTTTTT. Translation gives CASGGDDTGELFF. Together with reference TRBV2 and TRBJ2-2, the CDR3 gives the full variable domain: EPEVTQTPSHQVTQMGQEVILRCVPISNHLYFYWYRQILGQKVEFLVSFYNNEISEKSEIFDDQFSVERPDGSNFTLKIRSTKLEDSAMYFCASGGDDTGELFFGEGSRLTVL.

The rearrangement links TRBV6-5 to TRBJ1-4; 10 bases fit TRBD1. Per germline, CDR1 MNHEY and CDR2 SVGAGI. The CDR3 spans 14 residues. V was pared by 6 bases and J by 7 bases, with 5 bases of the junction left unmatched. In DNA form, the CDR3 reads TGTGCCAGCAGCCCCGGACAGGGGGTTGAAAAACTGTTTTTT. It specifies CASSPGQGVEKLFF.

The chain joins TRBV27 to TRBJ1-2; tentative D call: TRBD1 (5 bases). The CDR3 extends over 16 amino acids. Germline V gives CDR1 MNHEY, CDR2 SMNVEV (reference sequence). Trimming removed 3 bases from V and 4 bases from J, with 18 bases in between. The CDR3 loop reads CASSFGVGEGLYGYTF. Here the CDR3 DNA reads TGTGCCAGCAGTTTTGGGGTGGGTGAGGGACTCTATGGCTACACCTTC.

The rearrangement joins TRBV5-1 to TRBJ2-5; no clear D gene. CDR1 is SGHRS, CDR2 YFSETQ, per germline. The CDR3 extends over 14 amino acids. The V end was cut by 7 bases, the J end by 0 bases, with 13 bases between. CDR3 protein: CASALSADQETQYF. The CDR3 region has the DNA TGCGCCAGCGCTTTGAGCGCGGACCAAGAGACCCAGTACTTC.

This clone is medium-sized. The chain uses TRBV2 and TRBJ2-2; D not resolved. From germline, CDR1 is SNHLY and CDR2 FYNNEI. The CDR3 length is 13 residues. Trimming stripped 1 base from V and 4 bases from J, with 4 bases between. CDR3 residues: CASSEGATGELFF. The CDR3 region has the DNA TGTGCCAGCAGTGAAGGTGCCACCGGGGAGCTGTTTTTT.

In this sample, this clone turned up a few times. The chain carries TRBV18 and TRBJ2-7; no clear D gene. Germline CDR1 is KGHSH and CDR2 is LQKENI. This CDR3 region has 11 residues. V lost 3 bases, J lost 4 bases, and 4 bases lay in between. CDR3 DNA sequence: TGTGCCAGCTCACCCGGGTACGAGCAGTACTTC. Translated: CASSPGYEQYF.

The genes are TRBV6-5 and TRBJ1-1; D is perhaps TRBD1 (5 bases). Per germline, CDR1 MNHEY and CDR2 SVGAGI. The CDR3 loop spans 14 amino acids. Trimming cost V 6 bases and J 5 bases, with 16 bases left between them. CDR3 residues: CASSGITGGTEAFF. CDR3 in DNA: TGTGCCAGCAGCGGGATTACAGGTGGTACTGAAGCTTTCTTT.

The chain employs TRBV9 and TRBJ1-3; 8 bases align to TRBD1. The germline gives CDR1 SGDLS, CDR2 YYNGEE. V shed 4 bases, J shed 4 bases, and the junction held 10 bases outside the gene matches. The CDR3 has 16 residues. In DNA form, the CDR3 reads TGTGCCAGCAGCCGTACCCCCCGGGACAGGGGAAACACCATATATTTT. It specifies CASSRTPRDRGNTIYF.

This sequence joins TRBV5-1 and TRBJ2-5; D uncertain. Trimming removed 4 bases from V and 2 bases from J, with 15 bases in between. CDR1 and CDR2 (germline): SGHRS, YFSETQ. The CDR3 length is 15 residues. The CDR3 spells CASSGLPGRQETQYF. The CDR3 DNA follows: TGCGCCAGCAGCGGGCTACCGGGCCGACAAGAGACCCAGTACTTC.

Only one count was recorded for this clone. V and J are TRBV7-2 and TRBJ2-5, with D perhaps TRBD1 or TRBD2 (5 bases each). Germline-derived CDR1 and CDR2 are SGHTA and FQGNSA. Trimming took 5 bases from V and 0 from J, leaving 10 bases between them. This CDR3 is built from 14 residues. CDR3 DNA sequence: TGTGCCAGCAGCCCGGGACCTTACCAAGAGACCCAGTACTTC. It yields the protein CASSPGPYQETQYF.

The chain has TRBV7-8 and TRBJ2-7, with D possibly matching TRBD2 (5 bases). The CDR3 loop spans 14 amino acids. Germline V gives CDR1 SGHVS, CDR2 FQNEAQ. Trimming stripped 1 base from V and 3 bases from J, with 10 bases between. CDR3 sequence: CASSLVMRDYEQYF. DNA for the CDR3: TGTGCCAGCAGCTTAGTCATGAGGGACTACGAGCAGTACTTC.

This clone is labeled as medium-sized. The chain has TRBV2 and TRBJ2-2, with D uncertain. The CDR3 is 13 residues long. CDR1 SNHLY and CDR2 FYNNEI come from the germline V gene. V was trimmed by 6 bases and J by 1 base, leaving 6 bases between them. The CDR3 DNA sequence: TGTGCCAGCAGGAGTCAGAACACCGGGGAGCTGTTTTTT. Protein sequence: CASRSQNTGELFF.

J is TRBJ2-7 and V is TRBV10-3; D remains ambiguous. Trimming took 4 bases from V and 2 from J, leaving 9 bases between them. This CDR3 spans 13 amino acids. Per germline, CDR1 ENHRY and CDR2 SYGVKD. The CDR3: CAISGQSTYEQYF. The CDR3 DNA is TGTGCCATCAGTGGGCAGAGTACCTACGAGCAGTACTTC.

The chain combines TRBV12-5 with TRBJ1-4; 7 bases align to TRBD1. The ends lost 4 bases at V and 5 bases at J; junction bases unmatched: 7. The germline V gene has CDR1 LGHNT and CDR2 FRNRAP. The CDR3 covers 15 residues. CDR3 sequence: CASGSQGGYNEKLFF. In nucleotides, the CDR3 is TGTGCTAGTGGTTCCCAGGGGGGATACAATGAAAAACTGTTTTTT.

This clone was seen a single time. J is TRBJ2-3 and V is TRBV5-5; 8 nucleotides line up with TRBD2. Germline-derived CDR1 and CDR2 are SGHKS and YYEKEE (reference sequence). CDR3 length equals 15 residues. J was trimmed by 3 bases and V by 4 bases; bases with no gene match: 7. The CDR3 region is CASSRGLAGTDTQYF. For the CDR3, the DNA is TGTGCCAGCAGCCGCGGACTAGCCGGGACAGATACGCAGTATTTT.

The rearrangement uses TRBV6-4 and TRBJ2-3, with D uncertain. V was trimmed by 2 bases and J by 1 base, leaving 13 bases between them. CDR3 length: 16 residues. From germline, CDR1 is MRHNA and CDR2 SNTAGT. The CDR3 coding sequence is TGTGCCAGCAGTGACGAACCGAATATCGGCACAGATACGCAGTATTTT. As protein: CASSDEPNIGTDTQYF.

V usage is TRBV5-1 and J usage is TRBJ2-2; D is possibly TRBD1 (5 bases). The CDR3 covers 16 residues. Trimming took off 0 bases at V and 2 bases at J, with 11 bases between the two ends. Germline CDR1 reads SGHRS; CDR2 reads YFSETQ. CDR3 nucleotide sequence: TGCGCCAGCAGCTTGGGACAGCTACAAAACACCGGGGAGCTGTTTTTT. This gives the protein CASSLGQLQNTGELFF.